A single sample is the source of the 4 T cell receptor beta chains below, sequenced in a study of T cells in Graves' hyperthyroidism and ophthalmopathy. TCR beta CDR3 region amplification was performed from RNA transcripts. The HTBI primer set served for first-round RT-PCR of the TCR CDR3. TCRdb reprocessed the multiplex PCR reads via MiXCR and lists one record per CDR3 protein. Of roughly 380,000 distinct CDR3 sequences listed, approximately 15% are singletons. Sample: blood. Receptor source: a woman aged 55-70 years with Graves' hyperthyroidism.

A note on this clonotype: A read error may explain this, as a much larger clone is one base away. The gene calls are TRBV28 and TRBJ2-1; D is unclear. The CDR3 length is 14 residues. Germline V CDR1 and CDR2: MDHEN, SYDVKM. Trimming left V 2 bases short and J 3 bases short, with 8 bases between. The CDR3 region is CASSLPALYNEQFF. Written as DNA, the CDR3 is TGTGCCAGCAGTTTACCAGCGCTCTACAATGAGCAGTTCTTC.

The chain is built from TRBV20-1 and TRBJ1-1, with D unresolved. The germline gives CDR1 DFQATT, CDR2 SNEGSKA (reference sequence). The CDR3 is made up of 13 amino acids. V was cut by 0 bases and J by 2 bases, with 7 bases left in between. Here the CDR3 reads CSARDPANTEAFF. CDR3 DNA: TGCAGTGCTAGAGATCCCGCTAACACTGAAGCTTTCTTT.

Only a few counts were recorded for this clonotype. The gene calls are TRBV6-2 or TRBV6-3 and TRBJ1-3, with D perhaps matching TRBD1 (5 bases). Germline V gene sequence: CDR1 MNHEY, CDR2 SVGEGT. V was shortened by 5 bases and J by 4 bases, with 18 bases between the two germline ends. The CDR3 totals 16 residues. The DNA of the CDR3 is TGTGCCAGCAGTCGGCACCAGGGTCCTTCCGGAAACACCATATATTTT. Amino acid sequence: CASSRHQGPSGNTIYF.

This clonotype appeared many times. V gene TRBV6-5 combines with J gene TRBJ1-6, with 9 bases aligning to TRBD1. V lost 2 bases to trimming and J lost 6 bases; unmatched junction nucleotides: 5. The CDR3 length is 16 residues. Germline V gene sequence: CDR1 MNHEY, CDR2 SVGAGI. CDR3 sequence reads: CASSYPGQGRNSPLHF. The CDR3 nucleotides are TGTGCCAGCAGTTACCCGGGACAGGGTCGTAATTCACCCCTCCACTTT.